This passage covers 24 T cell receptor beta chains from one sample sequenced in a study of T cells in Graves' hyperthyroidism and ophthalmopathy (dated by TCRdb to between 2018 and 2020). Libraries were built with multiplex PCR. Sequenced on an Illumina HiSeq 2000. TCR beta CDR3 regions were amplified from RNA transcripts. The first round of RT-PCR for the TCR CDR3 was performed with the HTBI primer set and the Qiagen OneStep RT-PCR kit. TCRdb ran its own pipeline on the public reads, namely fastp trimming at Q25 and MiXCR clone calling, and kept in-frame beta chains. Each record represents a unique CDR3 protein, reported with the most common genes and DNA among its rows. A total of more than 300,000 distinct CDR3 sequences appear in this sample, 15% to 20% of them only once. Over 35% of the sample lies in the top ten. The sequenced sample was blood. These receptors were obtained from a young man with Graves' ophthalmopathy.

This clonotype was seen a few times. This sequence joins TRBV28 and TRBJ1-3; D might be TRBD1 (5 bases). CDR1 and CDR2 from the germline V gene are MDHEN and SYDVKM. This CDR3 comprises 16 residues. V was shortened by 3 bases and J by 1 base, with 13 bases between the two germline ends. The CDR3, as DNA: TGTGCCAGCAGTTTGGGGACTCGGGGTTCTGGAAACACCATATATTTT. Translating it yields CASSLGTRGSGNTIYF.

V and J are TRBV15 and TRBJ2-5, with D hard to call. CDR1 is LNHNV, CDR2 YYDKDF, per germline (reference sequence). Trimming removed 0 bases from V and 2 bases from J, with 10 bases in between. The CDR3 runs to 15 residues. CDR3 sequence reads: CATSRDYTVQETQYF. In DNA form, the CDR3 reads TGTGCCACCAGCAGAGATTACACGGTTCAAGAGACCCAGTACTTC.

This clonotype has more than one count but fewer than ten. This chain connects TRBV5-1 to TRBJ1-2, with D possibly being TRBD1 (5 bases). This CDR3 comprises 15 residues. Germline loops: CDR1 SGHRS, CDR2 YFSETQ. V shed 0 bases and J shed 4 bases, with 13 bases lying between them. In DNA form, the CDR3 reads TGCGCCAGCAGCTTGGCCTGGGGACCGCGCTATGGCTACACCTTC. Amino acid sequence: CASSLAWGPRYGYTF.

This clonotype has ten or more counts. CDR3 in amino acids: CASSAWREPHGEQYF. The DNA of the CDR3 is TGCGCCAGCAGTGCCTGGCGGGAGCCTCATGGGGAGCAGTACTTC. The V and J genes are TRBV10-2 and TRBJ2-7, with 7 positions matching TRBD2. Germline loops: CDR1 WSHSY, CDR2 SAAADI. V lost 4 bases and J lost 7; bases outside the gene matches: 13. The CDR3 runs to 15 residues.

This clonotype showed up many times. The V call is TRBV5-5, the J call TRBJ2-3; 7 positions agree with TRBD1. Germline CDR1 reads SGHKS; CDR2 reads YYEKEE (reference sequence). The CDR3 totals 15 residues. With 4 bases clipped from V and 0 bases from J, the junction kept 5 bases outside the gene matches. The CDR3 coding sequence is TGTGCCAGCAGCCCAACAGGGGACAGCACAGATACGCAGTATTTT. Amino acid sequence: CASSPTGDSTDTQYF.

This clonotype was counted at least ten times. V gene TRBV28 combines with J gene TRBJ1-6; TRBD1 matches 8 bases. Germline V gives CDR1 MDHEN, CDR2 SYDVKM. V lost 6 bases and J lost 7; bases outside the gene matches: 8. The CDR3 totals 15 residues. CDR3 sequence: CASSYRDRRNSPLHF. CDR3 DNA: TGTGCCAGCAGCTATCGGGACAGGAGGAATTCACCCCTCCACTTT.

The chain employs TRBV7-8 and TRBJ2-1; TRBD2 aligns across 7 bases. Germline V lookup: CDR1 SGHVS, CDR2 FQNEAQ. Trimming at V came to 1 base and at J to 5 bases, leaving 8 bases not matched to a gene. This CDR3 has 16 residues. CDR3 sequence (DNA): TGTGCCAGCAGCTTAGTAGGCGGGAGTAAGGACAATGAGCAGTTCTTC. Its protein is CASSLVGGSKDNEQFF.

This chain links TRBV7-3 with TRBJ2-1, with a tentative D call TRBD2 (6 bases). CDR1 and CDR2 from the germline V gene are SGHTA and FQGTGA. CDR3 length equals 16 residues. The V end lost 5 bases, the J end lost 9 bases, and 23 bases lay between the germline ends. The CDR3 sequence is CASSPAGESGHSEQFF. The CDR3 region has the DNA TGTGCCAGCAGCCCCGCGGGCGAAAGCGGGCACAGTGAGCAGTTCTTC.

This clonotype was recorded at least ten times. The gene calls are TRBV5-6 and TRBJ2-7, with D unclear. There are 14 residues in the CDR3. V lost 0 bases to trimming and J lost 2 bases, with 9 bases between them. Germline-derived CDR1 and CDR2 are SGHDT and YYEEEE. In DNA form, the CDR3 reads TGTGCCAGCAGCTTGGGGCCAGCCACCTACGAGCAGTACTTC. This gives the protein CASSLGPATYEQYF.

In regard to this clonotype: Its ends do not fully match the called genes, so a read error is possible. The CDR3 region has the DNA TGTGCCAGCAGTCAAGGACAGGGTTATCAGCCCCGGCATTTT. Translation: CASSQGQGYQPRHF. V gene TRBV6-1 combines with J gene TRBJ1-5, with 8 bases aligning to TRBD1. This CDR3 has 14 amino acids. The V gene's germline CDR1 is MNHNS and CDR2 SASEGT.

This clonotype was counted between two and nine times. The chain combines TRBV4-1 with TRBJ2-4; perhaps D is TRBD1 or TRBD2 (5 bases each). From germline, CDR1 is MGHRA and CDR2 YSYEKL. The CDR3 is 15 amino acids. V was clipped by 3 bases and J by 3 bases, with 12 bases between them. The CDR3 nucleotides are TGCGCCAGCAGCCAGGTTCAGGGAGTCAAAAACATTCAGTACTTC. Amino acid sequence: CASSQVQGVKNIQYF.

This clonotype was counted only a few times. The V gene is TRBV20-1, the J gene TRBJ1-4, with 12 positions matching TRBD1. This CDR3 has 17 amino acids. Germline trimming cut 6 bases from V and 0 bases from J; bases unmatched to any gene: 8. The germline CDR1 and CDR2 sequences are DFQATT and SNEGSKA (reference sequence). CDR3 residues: CSAAGTGGSTTNEKLFF. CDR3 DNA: TGCAGTGCGGCCGGGACAGGGGGCTCCACAACTAATGAAAAACTGTTTTTT.

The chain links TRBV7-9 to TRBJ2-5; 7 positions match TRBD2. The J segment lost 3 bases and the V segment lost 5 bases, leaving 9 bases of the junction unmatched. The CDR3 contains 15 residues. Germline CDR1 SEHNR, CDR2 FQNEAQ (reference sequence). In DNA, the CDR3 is TGTGCCAGCAGCCCCGGGAGGTGGGGCGAAGAGACCCAGTACTTC. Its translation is CASSPGRWGEETQYF.

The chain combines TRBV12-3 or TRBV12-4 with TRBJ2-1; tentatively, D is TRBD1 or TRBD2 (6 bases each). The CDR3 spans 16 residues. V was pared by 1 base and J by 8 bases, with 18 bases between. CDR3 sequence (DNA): TGTGCCAGCAGTTTAGGCCCACCCCGGAGGGGGGATGAGCAGTTCTTC. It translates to CASSLGPPRRGDEQFF.

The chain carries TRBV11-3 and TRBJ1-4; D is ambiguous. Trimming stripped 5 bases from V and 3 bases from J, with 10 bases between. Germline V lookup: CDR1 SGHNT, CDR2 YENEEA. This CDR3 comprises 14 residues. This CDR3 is CASSTAASNEKLFF. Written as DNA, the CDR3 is TGTGCCAGCAGCACGGCAGCCTCTAATGAAAAACTGTTTTTT.

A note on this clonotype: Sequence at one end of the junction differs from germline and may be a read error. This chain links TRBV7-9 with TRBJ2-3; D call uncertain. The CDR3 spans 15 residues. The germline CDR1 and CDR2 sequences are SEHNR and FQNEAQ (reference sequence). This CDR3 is CACSLQPSPTDTQYF. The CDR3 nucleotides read TGTGCCTGCAGCTTACAGCCAAGTCCCACAGATACGCAGTATTTT.

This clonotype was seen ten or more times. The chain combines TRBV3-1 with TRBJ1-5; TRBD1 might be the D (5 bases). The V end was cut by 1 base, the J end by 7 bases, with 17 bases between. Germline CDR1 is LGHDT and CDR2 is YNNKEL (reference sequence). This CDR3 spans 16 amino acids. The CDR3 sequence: CASSQGSMGPNQPQHF. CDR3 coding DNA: TGTGCCAGCAGCCAAGGAAGTATGGGGCCCAACCAGCCCCAGCATTTT.

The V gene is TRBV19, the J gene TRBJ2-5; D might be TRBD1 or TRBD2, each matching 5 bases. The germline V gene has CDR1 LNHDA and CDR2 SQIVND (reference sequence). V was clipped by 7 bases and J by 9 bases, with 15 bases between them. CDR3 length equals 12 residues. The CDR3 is CASMRDGGPQYF. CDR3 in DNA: TGTGCCAGTATGAGGGACGGCGGGCCCCAGTACTTC.

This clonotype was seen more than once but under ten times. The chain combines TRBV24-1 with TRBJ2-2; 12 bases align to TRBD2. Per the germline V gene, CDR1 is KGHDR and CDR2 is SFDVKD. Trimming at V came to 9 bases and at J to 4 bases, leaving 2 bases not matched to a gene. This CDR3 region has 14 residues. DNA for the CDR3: TGTGCCACCGGACTAGCGGGGTTCACCGGGGAGCTGTTTTTT. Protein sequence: CATGLAGFTGELFF.

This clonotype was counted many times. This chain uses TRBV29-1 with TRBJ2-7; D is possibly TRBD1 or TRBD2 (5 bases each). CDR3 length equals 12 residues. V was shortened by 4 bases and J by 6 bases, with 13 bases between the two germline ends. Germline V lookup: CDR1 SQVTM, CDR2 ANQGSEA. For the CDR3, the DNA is TGCAGCGTTGGTGGGGGAGCGTCCGAGCAGTACTTC. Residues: CSVGGGASEQYF.

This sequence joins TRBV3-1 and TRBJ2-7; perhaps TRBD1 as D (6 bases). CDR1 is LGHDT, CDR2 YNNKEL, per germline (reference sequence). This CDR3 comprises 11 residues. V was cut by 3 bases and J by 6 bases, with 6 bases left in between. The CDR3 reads CASSQTGEQYF. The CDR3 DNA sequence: TGTGCCAGCAGCCAGACAGGCGAGCAGTACTTC.

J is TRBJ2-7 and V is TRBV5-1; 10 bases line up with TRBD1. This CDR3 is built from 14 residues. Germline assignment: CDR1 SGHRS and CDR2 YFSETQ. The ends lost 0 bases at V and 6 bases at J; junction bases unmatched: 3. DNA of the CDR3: TGCGCCAGCAGCTTGGCGGGGACAGGGGTCGAGCAGTACTTC. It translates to CASSLAGTGVEQYF.

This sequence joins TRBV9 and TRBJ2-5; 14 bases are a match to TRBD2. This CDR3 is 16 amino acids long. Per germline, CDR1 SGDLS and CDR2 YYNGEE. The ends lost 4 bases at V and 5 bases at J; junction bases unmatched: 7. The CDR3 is CASSIRLAGGPETQYF. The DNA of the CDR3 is TGTGCCAGCAGCATACGACTAGCGGGGGGGCCGGAGACCCAGTACTTC. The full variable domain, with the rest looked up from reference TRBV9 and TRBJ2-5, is DSGVTQTPKHLITATGQRVTLRCSPRSGDLSVYWYQQSLDQGLQFLIQYYNGEERAKGNILERFSAQQFPDLHSELNLSSLELGDSALYFCASSIRLAGGPETQYFGPGTRLLVL.

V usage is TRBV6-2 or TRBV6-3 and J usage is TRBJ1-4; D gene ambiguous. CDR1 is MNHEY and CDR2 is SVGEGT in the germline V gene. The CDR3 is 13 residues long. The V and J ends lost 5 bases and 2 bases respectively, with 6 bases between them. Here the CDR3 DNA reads TGTGCCAGCAGTCAAAGGACTAATGAAAAACTGTTTTTT. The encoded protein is CASSQRTNEKLFF.